The sequence of this T cell receptor (beta chain) was determined in a study of blood T cell repertoires in COVID-19. In the study overall: Samples came from the United States, Italy and Spain, spanning acute and convalescent COVID-19. The cDNA or gDNA used as material had been derived from T cells, B-cell-depleted T cells, or PBMCs.

CDR1 is MNHEY, CDR2 SVGAGI, per germline. The CDR3 length is 15 residues. Deletions cut 5 bases from V and 0 bases from J, with 11 bases between. The authors' processing: Using reference gene primer amplification, nucleated cell counts were estimated. Method: immunoSEQ multiplex PCR; TCRdb's copy keeps in-frame clones and lacks some. V and J calls and clone size are given by that table; D and trimming were obtained from the DNA. Here the sample spans some 150,000 clones, approximately 81% being singletons. The sequence derives from a human donor with acute or convalescent COVID-19. The donor label of this sample is uncertain. The chain links TRBV6-5 to TRBJ1-5; weak D call: TRBD1 (5 bases). Sequencing was done on a sample of peripheral blood. The CDR3 DNA is TGTGCCAGCAGTCCGCGAGACAGTAGCAATCAGCCCCAGCATTTT. It translates to CASSPRDSSNQPQHF.